The source of this T cell receptor beta chain is a study of T cells after yellow fever vaccination. For the study at large: Fractions with few cells were prepared using SMART-Seq v4 Ultra Low Input. Study-level points and caveats: Weaker overall, the secondary response nonetheless peaked faster (day 5 versus 15). Abundant clonotypes from the bulk population could get into FACS-sorted repertoires as contaminants.

Trimming removed 2 bases from V and 1 base from J, with 8 bases in between. The CDR3 is 14 amino acids. CDR1 is MNHEY and CDR2 is SVGEGT in the germline V gene. Conversion of TCR transcripts into cDNA relied on 5'RACE template switching, which added a universal primer site and UMIs. Each CDR3 protein is one row after TCRdb ran MiXCR on the 5' RACE reads. This sample carries about 160,000 distinct CDR3 sequences, approximately 6.8% of them seen once, and the ten largest clones take roughly 2.5%. This clonotype occurred many times. What it recognizes is unknown. The specimen was CD4+ T cells sorted from PBMCs, collected 5 days after the first yellow fever vaccination. This chain uses TRBV6-2 or TRBV6-3 with TRBJ2-5; maybe TRBD2 (6 bases). The receptor was derived from a man between 18 and 29 years old who received the YFV17D yellow fever vaccine. As DNA, the CDR3 is TGTGCCAGCAGTTACGGGGGGAGCCAAGAGACCCAGTACTTC. Amino acids: CASSYGGSQETQYF.